Presented here are 17 T cell receptor beta chains from one specimen sequenced in a study of breast tumors, draining lymph nodes, adjacent tissues. Axillary draining lymph nodes of breast cancer patients supplied the node samples. MiXCR, applied by TCRdb to the multiplex PCR reads, yields one record per CDR3 protein. The repertoire holds under 110,000 distinct CDR3 sequences, with 30% as singletons. The sample consisted of axillary lymph node tissue. These receptors all stem from a female donor with breast cancer. Some clones in this sample may be carry-over from other donors' samples.

In its sample, this clonotype was seen a few times. The chain employs TRBV30 and TRBJ2-3, with 8 bases aligning to TRBD2. The CDR3 runs 14 residues. Looked up from germline, CDR1 is GTSNPN and CDR2 is SVGIG (reference sequence). J was trimmed by 1 base and V by 0 bases; bases with no gene match: 0. CDR3 sequence reads: CAWSVLAGTDTQYF. CDR3 DNA: TGTGCCTGGAGTGTACTAGCGGGCACAGATACGCAGTATTTT.

The chain links TRBV27 to TRBJ2-1; TRBD2 matches at 9 bases. CDR3 length: 14 amino acids. Germline V gene data show CDR1 as MNHEY and CDR2 as SMNVEV (reference sequence). The V and J ends lost 5 bases and 8 bases, in that order; junction bases with no gene match: 7. In DNA, the CDR3 is TGTGCCAGCAGTGGGGGACTAGCTTTCCATGAGCAGTTCTTC. Encoded protein: CASSGGLAFHEQFF.

The rearrangement joins TRBV28 to TRBJ2-1; perhaps TRBD2 as D (5 bases). The CDR3 extends over 19 amino acids. Germline CDR1 and CDR2: MDHEN and SYDVKM. The V gene lost 3 bases and the J gene lost 3 bases, with 24 bases spanning the gap. The CDR3 region is CASSFPADGRATFYNEQFF. The CDR3, as DNA: TGTGCCAGCAGTTTCCCCGCGGATGGGCGGGCAACCTTCTACAATGAGCAGTTCTTC.

This clonotype has a count of ten or more. The gene calls are TRBV4-3 and TRBJ2-2; 7 bases match TRBD2. CDR3 length: 15 amino acids. J gave up 2 bases and V 4 bases, and 4 bases lay outside the gene matches. Germline CDR1 is LGHNA and CDR2 is YSLEER. The CDR3 spells CASSRGGLNTGELFF. The CDR3 nucleotides are TGCGCCAGCAGCCGGGGGGGACTAAACACCGGGGAGCTGTTTTTT.

The rearrangement links TRBV20-1 to TRBJ2-1; 9 bases map to TRBD2. V trimming: 6 bases; J trimming: 9 bases; junction bases outside the gene matches: 9. The germline gives CDR1 DFQATT, CDR2 SNEGSKA (reference sequence). The CDR3 totals 13 residues. The CDR3 region is CSAGTSRGPEQFF. The CDR3 nucleotides read TGCAGTGCGGGGACTAGCAGGGGCCCTGAGCAGTTCTTC.

V is TRBV10-2 and J is TRBJ1-4; TRBD1 matches 7 bases. The J segment lost 4 bases and the V segment lost 5 bases, leaving 4 bases of the junction unmatched. In germline, CDR1 is WSHSY, CDR2 SAAADI. CDR3 size: 14 residues. The CDR3 sequence is CASSTDRLNEKLFF. CDR3 nucleotide sequence: TGCGCCAGCAGTACGGACAGGCTTAATGAAAAACTGTTTTTT.

The rearrangement joins TRBV19 to TRBJ1-2, with D perhaps matching TRBD1 (6 bases). Germline V gene sequence: CDR1 LNHDA, CDR2 SQIVND (reference sequence). Deletions cut 8 bases from V and 6 bases from J, with 19 bases between. The CDR3 totals 14 residues. Here the CDR3 reads CASYTPAGADGYTF. The DNA for the CDR3 is TGTGCCAGTTACACCCCAGCAGGGGCTGATGGCTACACCTTC.

This clonotype has a single count. This chain connects TRBV6-6 to TRBJ1-2; TRBD1 matches at 8 bases. Unmatched junction bases numbered 6, after V lost 5 bases and J lost 7 bases. CDR3 size: 13 residues. Germline values: CDR1 MNHNY, CDR2 SVGAGI (reference sequence). CDR3 coding DNA: TGTGCCAGCAGTCACTGGACAGGGAGTGGCTACACCTTC. Residues: CASSHWTGSGYTF.

This clonotype occurred many times. The chain is built from TRBV30 and TRBJ2-7; D perhaps matches TRBD2 (6 bases). Trimming removed 5 bases from V and 2 bases from J, with 13 bases in between. The CDR3 loop spans 13 amino acids. The germline V gene has CDR1 GTSNPN and CDR2 SVGIG (reference sequence). CDR3 sequence (DNA): TGTGCCTGGGCTCCCGGGGGACCCTACGAGCAGTACTTC. Its translation is CAWAPGGPYEQYF.

This clonotype was picked up many times. The rearrangement joins TRBV9 to TRBJ2-1; 11 bases agree with TRBD2. Germline V lookup: CDR1 SGDLS, CDR2 YYNGEE. Trimming at V came to 0 bases and at J to 5 bases, leaving 4 bases not matched to a gene. CDR3 length equals 16 residues. This chain's CDR3 is CASSVGSGGAHNEQFF. In DNA, the CDR3 is TGTGCCAGCAGCGTAGGTAGCGGGGGGGCGCACAATGAGCAGTTCTTC. The entire variable domain, with the rest obtained from reference TRBV9 and TRBJ2-1, is as follows: DSGVTQTPKHLITATGQRVTLRCSPRSGDLSVYWYQQSLDQGLQFLIQYYNGEERAKGNILERFSAQQFPDLHSELNLSSLELGDSALYFCASSVGSGGAHNEQFFGPGTRLTVL.

In the case of this clonotype: Its ends do not fully match the called genes, so a read error is possible. The chain has TRBV5-1 and TRBJ2-2, with D uncertain. CDR1 and CDR2 from the germline V gene are SGHRS and YFSETQ. The CDR3 length is 15 residues. This CDR3 is CASTVLTANTGELFF. The CDR3 DNA follows: TGCGCAAGCACGGTTCTTACGGCGAACACCGGGGAGCTGTTTTTT.

This clonotype has a count of ten or more. The rearrangement links TRBV5-1 to TRBJ2-3; 8 nucleotides line up with TRBD2. V shed 8 bases and J 4 bases; nucleotides not matched to a gene: 9. This CDR3 is built from 14 residues. Germline CDR1 SGHRS, CDR2 YFSETQ. The CDR3 nucleotides read TGCGCCAGTAAAACGGGGGGGCTCCCAGATACGCAGTATTTT. Translation gives CASKTGGLPDTQYF.

This clonotype came up many times. The chain couples TRBV20-1 to TRBJ1-1; TRBD1 might be the D (6 bases). This CDR3 contains 13 residues. The V gene lost 3 bases and the J gene lost 6 bases, with 14 bases spanning the gap. Germline V gives CDR1 DFQATT, CDR2 SNEGSKA (reference sequence). CDR3 bases: TGCAGTGCTAGTATCACAGGGAGTGCTGAAGCTTTCTTT. Protein: CSASITGSAEAFF.

This rearrangement joins TRBV18 to TRBJ1-2; D perhaps matches TRBD1 (5 bases). The CDR3 extends over 18 amino acids. Per the germline V gene, CDR1 is KGHSH and CDR2 is LQKENI. Trimming removed 2 bases from V and 4 bases from J, with 23 bases in between. In DNA form, the CDR3 reads TGTGCCAGCTCACCATTCAAGGGGTCCGGAGCCATGTCCTATGGCTACACCTTC. Amino acid sequence: CASSPFKGSGAMSYGYTF. The entire variable domain, with the rest obtained from reference TRBV18 and TRBJ1-2, is as follows: NAGVMQNPRHLVRRRGQEARLRCSPMKGHSHVYWYRQLPEEGLKFMVYLQKENIIDESGMPKERFSAEFPKEGPSILRIQQVVRGDSAAYFCASSPFKGSGAMSYGYTFGSGTRLTVV.

The rearrangement uses TRBV20-1 and TRBJ2-5, with D hard to call. This CDR3 contains 13 residues. V was clipped by 7 bases and J by 3 bases, with 15 bases between them. Germline CDR1 reads DFQATT; CDR2 reads SNEGSKA (reference sequence). This chain's CDR3 is CSVPVLGEETQYF. The CDR3 DNA sequence: TGCAGTGTACCGGTATTGGGTGAAGAGACCCAGTACTTC.

The table lists this clonotype with many counts. V gene TRBV6-1 combines with J gene TRBJ1-2; D perhaps matches TRBD1 (6 bases). CDR3 length: 15 residues. Trimming cost V 3 bases and J 7 bases, with 18 bases left between them. The V gene's germline CDR1 is MNHNS and CDR2 SASEGT. The CDR3 protein is CASSEWAQGYAGYTF. CDR3 DNA sequence: TGTGCCAGCAGTGAGTGGGCACAGGGTTATGCTGGCTACACCTTC.

At least ten counts were recorded for this clonotype. V gene TRBV7-2 combines with J gene TRBJ1-3; 10 nucleotides align to TRBD1. The V gene end was trimmed by 5 bases and the J gene end by 4 bases; junction bases not matched to a gene: 14. This CDR3 contains 18 residues. From germline, CDR1 is SGHTA and CDR2 FQGNSA. The CDR3 loop reads CASSQSRDRGSGGNTIYF. CDR3 nucleotides: TGTGCCAGCAGCCAGTCCCGGGACAGGGGATCGGGCGGAAACACCATATATTTT.